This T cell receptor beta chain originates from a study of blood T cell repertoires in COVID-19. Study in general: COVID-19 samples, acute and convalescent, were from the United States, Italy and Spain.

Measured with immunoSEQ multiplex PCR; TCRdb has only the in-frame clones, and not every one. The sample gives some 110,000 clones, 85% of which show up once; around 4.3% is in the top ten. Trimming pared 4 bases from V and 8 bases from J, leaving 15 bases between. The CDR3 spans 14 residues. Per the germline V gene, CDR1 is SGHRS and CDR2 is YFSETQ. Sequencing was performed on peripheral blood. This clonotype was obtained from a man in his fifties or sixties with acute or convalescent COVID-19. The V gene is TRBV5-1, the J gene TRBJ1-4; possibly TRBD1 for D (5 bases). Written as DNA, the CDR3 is TGCGCCAGCAGCCCCCAGGGTGTATCCGAAAAACTGTTTTTT. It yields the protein CASSPQGVSEKLFF.